These 5 T cell receptor beta chains share one sample of origin, sequenced in a study of neurological immune-mediated disorders. Each CDR3 protein gets one entry after TCRdb re-called the 5' RACE reads with MiXCR. This table has fewer than 60,000 distinct CDR3 sequences, approximately 10% appearing once. Sequencing was performed on PBMCs. These receptor sequences come from a man between 65 and 85 years old with HTLV-1-associated myelopathy (HAM/TSP).

A single count supports this clonotype. The rearrangement uses TRBV10-3 and TRBJ2-7; the D gene is possibly TRBD2 (5 bases). The CDR3 spans 12 residues. Between the trimmed V and J ends, which lost 10 bases and 0 bases, there was a span of 10 bases. Looked up from germline, CDR1 is ENHRY and CDR2 is SYGVKD. CDR3 sequence: CATYGSSYEQYF. The DNA of the CDR3 is TGTGCCACCTATGGGAGCTCCTACGAGCAGTACTTC.

This clonotype was found many times. V is TRBV12-3 or TRBV12-4 and J is TRBJ2-5, with 14 bases matching TRBD2. The CDR3 length is 17 residues. V lost 6 bases to trimming and J lost 3 bases; unmatched junction nucleotides: 9. CDR3 residues: CASSPGTSGSLKETQYF. In DNA, the CDR3 is TGTGCCAGCAGCCCCGGGACTAGCGGGAGTTTAAAAGAGACCCAGTACTTC.

V usage is TRBV2 and J usage is TRBJ2-3; 8 bases map to TRBD2. V lost 8 bases, J lost 7 bases, and 17 bases stayed unmatched. The CDR3 extends over 16 amino acids. The germline CDR1 and CDR2 sequences are SNHLY and FYNNEI. CDR3 nucleotide sequence: TGTGCCAGCCTCACATGCGCGGGAGGAGGTAGAAATACGCAGTATTTT. Protein sequence: CASLTCAGGGRNTQYF.

This clonotype came up many times. The gene calls are TRBV7-2 and TRBJ1-1; D is unclear. V was pared by 5 bases and J by 4 bases, with 5 bases between. CDR1 SGHTA and CDR2 FQGNSA come from the germline V gene. The CDR3 covers 11 residues. The CDR3 protein is CASSPVTEAFF. As DNA, the CDR3 is TGTGCCAGCAGCCCGGTCACTGAAGCTTTCTTT.

This clonotype was picked up many times. The rearrangement joins TRBV5-1 to TRBJ2-1; D unclear. CDR1 and CDR2 (germline): SGHRS, YFSETQ. The CDR3 is 12 amino acids. V lost 4 bases to trimming and J lost 6 bases, with 8 bases between them. The DNA for the CDR3 is TGCGCCAGCAGCCCCCTTACCAATGAGCAGTTCTTC. The encoded protein is CASSPLTNEQFF.